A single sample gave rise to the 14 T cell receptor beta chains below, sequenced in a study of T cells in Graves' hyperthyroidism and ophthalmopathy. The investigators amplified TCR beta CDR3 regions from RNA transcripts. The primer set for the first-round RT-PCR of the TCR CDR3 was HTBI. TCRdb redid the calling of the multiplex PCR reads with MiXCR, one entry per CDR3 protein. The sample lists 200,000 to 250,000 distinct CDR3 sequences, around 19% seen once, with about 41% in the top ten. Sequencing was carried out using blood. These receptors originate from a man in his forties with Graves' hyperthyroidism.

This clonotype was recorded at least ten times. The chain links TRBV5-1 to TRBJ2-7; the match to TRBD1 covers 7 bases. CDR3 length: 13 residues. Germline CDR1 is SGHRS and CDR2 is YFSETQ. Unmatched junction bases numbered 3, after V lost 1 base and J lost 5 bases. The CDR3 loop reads CASSLTGDDEQYF. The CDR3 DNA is TGCGCCAGCAGCTTGACAGGGGACGACGAGCAGTACTTC.

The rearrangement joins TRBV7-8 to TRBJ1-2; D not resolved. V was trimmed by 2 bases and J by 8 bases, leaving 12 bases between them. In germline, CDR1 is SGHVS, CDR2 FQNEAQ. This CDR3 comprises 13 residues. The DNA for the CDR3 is TGTGCCAGCAGCTTAAGTTTGGGAGCCGGCTACACCTTC. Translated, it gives CASSLSLGAGYTF.

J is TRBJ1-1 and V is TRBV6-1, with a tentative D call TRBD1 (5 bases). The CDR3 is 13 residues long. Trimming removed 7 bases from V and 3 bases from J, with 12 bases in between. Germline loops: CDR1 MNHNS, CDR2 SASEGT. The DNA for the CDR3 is TGTGCCAGCACCGAGACAGTTGACACTGAAGCTTTCTTT. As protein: CASTETVDTEAFF.

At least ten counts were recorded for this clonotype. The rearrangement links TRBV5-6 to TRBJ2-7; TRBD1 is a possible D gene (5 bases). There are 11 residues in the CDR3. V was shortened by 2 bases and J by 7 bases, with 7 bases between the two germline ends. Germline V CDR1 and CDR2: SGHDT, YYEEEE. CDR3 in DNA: TGTGCCAGCAGCTTCGCAGGGGAGCAGTACTTC. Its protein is CASSFAGEQYF.

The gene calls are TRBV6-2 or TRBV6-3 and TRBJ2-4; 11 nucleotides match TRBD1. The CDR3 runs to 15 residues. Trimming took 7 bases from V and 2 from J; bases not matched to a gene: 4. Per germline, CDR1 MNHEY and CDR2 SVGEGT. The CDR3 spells CASTRTGGSKNIQYF. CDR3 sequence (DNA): TGTGCCAGCACGCGGACAGGGGGCTCCAAAAACATTCAGTACTTC.

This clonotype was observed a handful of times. The CDR3 sequence is CASSQEDRGAYEQYF. The CDR3 DNA reads TGCGCCAGCAGCCAAGAGGACAGGGGAGCCTACGAGCAGTACTTC. This rearrangement joins TRBV4-3 to TRBJ2-7; 9 positions agree with TRBD1. The CDR3 runs to 15 residues. Looked up from germline, CDR1 is LGHNA and CDR2 is YSLEER. Losses at the gene ends were 0 bases for V and 2 bases for J; bases not matched to a gene: 2.

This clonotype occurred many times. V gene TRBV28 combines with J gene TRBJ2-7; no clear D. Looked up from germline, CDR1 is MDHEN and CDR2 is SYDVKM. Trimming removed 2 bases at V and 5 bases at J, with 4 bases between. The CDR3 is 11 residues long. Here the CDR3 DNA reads TGTGCCAGCAGTTTAGGGAACGAGCAGTACTTC. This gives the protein CASSLGNEQYF.

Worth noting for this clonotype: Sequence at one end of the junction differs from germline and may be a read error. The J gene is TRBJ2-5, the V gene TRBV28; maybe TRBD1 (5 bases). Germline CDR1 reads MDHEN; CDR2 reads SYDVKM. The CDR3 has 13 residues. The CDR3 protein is CASGLYQGKTQYF. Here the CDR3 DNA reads TGTGCCAGCGGTTTATATCAGGGAAAGACCCAGTACTTC.

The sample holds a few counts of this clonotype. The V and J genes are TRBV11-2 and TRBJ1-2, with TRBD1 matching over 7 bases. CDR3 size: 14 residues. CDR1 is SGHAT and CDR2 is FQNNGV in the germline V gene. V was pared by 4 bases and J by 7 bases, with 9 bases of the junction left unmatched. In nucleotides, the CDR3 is TGTGCCAGCAGCTGGGAACAGGGGAGTCCTGGCTACACCTTC. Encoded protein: CASSWEQGSPGYTF. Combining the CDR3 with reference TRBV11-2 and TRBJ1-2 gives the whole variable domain EAGVAQSPRYKIIEKRQSVAFWCNPISGHATLYWYQQILGQGPKLLIQFQNNGVVDDSQLPKDRFSAERLKGVDSTLKIQPAKLEDSAVYLCASSWEQGSPGYTFGSGTRLTVV.

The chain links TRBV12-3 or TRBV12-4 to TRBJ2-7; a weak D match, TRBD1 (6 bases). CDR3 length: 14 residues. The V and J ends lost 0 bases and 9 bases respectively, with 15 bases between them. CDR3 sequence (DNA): TGTGCCAGCAGTTTAGCTTTGGGGGCAGCGGCGCAGTACTTC. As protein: CASSLALGAAAQYF.

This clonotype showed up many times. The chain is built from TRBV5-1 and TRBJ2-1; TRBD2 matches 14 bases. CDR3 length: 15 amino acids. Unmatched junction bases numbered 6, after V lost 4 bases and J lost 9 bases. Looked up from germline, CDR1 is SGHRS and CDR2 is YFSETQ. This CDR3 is CASSLTSGGAGEQFF. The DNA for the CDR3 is TGCGCCAGCAGCCTGACTAGCGGGGGGGCCGGTGAGCAGTTCTTC.

The CDR3 sequence: CASSLAPLAGEDTQYF. CDR3 nucleotide sequence: TGTGCCAGCAGCTTAGCCCCTCTAGCGGGAGAGGATACGCAGTATTTT. V gene TRBV7-2 combines with J gene TRBJ2-3, with 10 bases lining up with TRBD2. V gave up 0 bases and J gave up 6 bases; unmatched junction bases: 6. There are 16 residues in the CDR3. Germline CDR1 reads SGHTA; CDR2 reads FQGNSA.

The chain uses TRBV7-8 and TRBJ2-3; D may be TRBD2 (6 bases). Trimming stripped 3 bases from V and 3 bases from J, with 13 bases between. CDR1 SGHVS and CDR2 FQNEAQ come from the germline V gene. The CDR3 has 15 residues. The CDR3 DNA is TGTGCCAGCAGCTTTCGTTCCGGGAGTACAGATACGCAGTATTTT. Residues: CASSFRSGSTDTQYF.

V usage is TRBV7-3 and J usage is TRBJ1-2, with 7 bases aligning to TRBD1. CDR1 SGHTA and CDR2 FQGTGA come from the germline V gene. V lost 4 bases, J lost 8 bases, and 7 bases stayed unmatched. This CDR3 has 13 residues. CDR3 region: CASSSLSGGGYTF. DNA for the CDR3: TGTGCCAGCAGCTCACTCTCAGGGGGGGGCTACACCTTC.